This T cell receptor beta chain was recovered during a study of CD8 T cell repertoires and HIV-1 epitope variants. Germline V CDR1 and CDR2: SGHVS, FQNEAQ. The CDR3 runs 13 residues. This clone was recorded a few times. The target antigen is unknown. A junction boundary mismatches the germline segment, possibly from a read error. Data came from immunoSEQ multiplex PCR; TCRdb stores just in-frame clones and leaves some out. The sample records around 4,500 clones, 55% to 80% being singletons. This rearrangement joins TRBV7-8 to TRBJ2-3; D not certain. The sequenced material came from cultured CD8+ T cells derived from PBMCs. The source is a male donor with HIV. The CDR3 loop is CASSTIGTDTQYF. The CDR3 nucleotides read TGTGCCAGCAGCACCATTGGCACGGATACGCAGTATTTT.